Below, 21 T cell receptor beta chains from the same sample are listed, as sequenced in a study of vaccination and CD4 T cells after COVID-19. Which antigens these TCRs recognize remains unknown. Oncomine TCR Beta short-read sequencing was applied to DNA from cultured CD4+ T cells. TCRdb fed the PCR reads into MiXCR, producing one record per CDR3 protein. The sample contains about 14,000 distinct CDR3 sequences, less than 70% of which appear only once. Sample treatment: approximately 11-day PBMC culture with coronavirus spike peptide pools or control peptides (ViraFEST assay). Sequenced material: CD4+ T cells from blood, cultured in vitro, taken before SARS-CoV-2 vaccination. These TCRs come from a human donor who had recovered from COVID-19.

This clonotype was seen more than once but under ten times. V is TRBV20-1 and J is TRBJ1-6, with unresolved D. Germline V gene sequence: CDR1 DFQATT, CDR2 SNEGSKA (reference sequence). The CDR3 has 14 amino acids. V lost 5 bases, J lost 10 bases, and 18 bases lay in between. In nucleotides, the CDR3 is TGCAGTGCTGTGGATCGGGCGGGAGTGTCACCCCTCCACTTT. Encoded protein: CSAVDRAGVSPLHF.

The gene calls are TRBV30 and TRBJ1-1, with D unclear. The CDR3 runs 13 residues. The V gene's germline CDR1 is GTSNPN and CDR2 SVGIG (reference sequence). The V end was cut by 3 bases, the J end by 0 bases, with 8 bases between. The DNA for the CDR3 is TGTGCCTGGAGCTCTAATATGAACACTGAAGCTTTCTTT. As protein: CAWSSNMNTEAFF.

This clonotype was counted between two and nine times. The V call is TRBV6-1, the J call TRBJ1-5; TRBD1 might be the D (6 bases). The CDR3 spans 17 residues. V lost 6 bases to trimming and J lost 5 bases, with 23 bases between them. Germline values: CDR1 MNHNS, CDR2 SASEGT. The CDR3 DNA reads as TGTGCCAGCAGAGCTCCGGGGGCTGGGGGACGGGATCAGCCCCAGCATTTT. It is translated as CASRAPGAGGRDQPQHF.

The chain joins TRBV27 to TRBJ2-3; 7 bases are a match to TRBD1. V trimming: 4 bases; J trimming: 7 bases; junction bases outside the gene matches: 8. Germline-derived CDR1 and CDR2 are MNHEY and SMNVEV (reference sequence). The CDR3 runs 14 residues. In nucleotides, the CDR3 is TGTGCCAGCAGTTCATTCACAGGGGTTTATACGCAGTATTTT. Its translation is CASSSFTGVYTQYF.

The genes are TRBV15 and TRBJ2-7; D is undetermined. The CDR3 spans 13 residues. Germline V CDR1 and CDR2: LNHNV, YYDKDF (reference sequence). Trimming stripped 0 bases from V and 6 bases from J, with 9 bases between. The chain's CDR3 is CATSRDIVREQYF. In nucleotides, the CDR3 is TGTGCCACCAGCAGAGACATTGTACGCGAGCAGTACTTC.

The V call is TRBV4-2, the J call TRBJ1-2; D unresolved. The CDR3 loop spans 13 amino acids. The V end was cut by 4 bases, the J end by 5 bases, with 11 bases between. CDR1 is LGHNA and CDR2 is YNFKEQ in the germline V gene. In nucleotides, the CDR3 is TGTGCCAGCAGCCCCGGACGGACTTATGGCTACACCTTC. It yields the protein CASSPGRTYGYTF.

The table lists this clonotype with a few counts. CDR3 nucleotide sequence: TGCAGTGCTTGGGACTGGACTAGCGGGAGCCAAGAGACCCAGTACTTC. This translates into CSAWDWTSGSQETQYF. V and J are TRBV20-1 and TRBJ2-5, with 13 bases identical to TRBD2. The CDR3 loop spans 16 amino acids. V gave up 5 bases and J gave up 1 base; unmatched junction bases: 7. The V gene's germline CDR1 is DFQATT and CDR2 SNEGSKA (reference sequence).

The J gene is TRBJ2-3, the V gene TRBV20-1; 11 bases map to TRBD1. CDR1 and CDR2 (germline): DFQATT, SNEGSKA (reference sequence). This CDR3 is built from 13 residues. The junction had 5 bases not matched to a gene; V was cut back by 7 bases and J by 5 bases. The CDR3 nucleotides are TGCAGTGGCGGACAGGGGGCATTAGATACGCAGTATTTT. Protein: CSGGQGALDTQYF.

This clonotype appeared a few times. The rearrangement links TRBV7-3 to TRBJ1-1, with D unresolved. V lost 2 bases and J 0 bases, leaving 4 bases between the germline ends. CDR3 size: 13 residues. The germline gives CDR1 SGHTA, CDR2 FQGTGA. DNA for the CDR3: TGTGCCAGCAGCTTAGTTATGAACACTGAAGCTTTCTTT. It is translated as CASSLVMNTEAFF. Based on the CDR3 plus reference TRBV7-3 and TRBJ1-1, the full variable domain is GAGVSQTPSNKVTEKGKYVELRCDPISGHTALYWYRQSLGQGPEFLIYFQGTGAADDSGLPNDRFFAVRPEGSVSTLKIQRTERGDSAVYLCASSLVMNTEAFFGQGTRLTVV.

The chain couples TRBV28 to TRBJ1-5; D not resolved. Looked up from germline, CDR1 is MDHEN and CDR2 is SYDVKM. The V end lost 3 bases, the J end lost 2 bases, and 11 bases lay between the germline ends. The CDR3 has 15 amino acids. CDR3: CASSFARAGNQPQHF. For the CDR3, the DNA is TGTGCCAGCAGTTTTGCCCGGGCGGGCAATCAGCCCCAGCATTTT.

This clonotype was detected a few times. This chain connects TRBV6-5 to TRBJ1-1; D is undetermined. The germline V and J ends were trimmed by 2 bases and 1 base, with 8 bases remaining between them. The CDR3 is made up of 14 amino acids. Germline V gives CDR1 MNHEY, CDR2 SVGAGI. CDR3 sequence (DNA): TGTGCCAGCAGTTACGGTCAGAAGAACACTGAAGCTTTCTTT. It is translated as CASSYGQKNTEAFF.

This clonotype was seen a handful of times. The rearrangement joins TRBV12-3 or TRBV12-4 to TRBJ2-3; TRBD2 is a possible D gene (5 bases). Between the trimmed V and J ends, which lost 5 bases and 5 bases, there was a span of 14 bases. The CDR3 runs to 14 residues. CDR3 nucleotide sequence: TGTGCCAGCAGTGCCTCTAGAGGGCGAGATACGCAGTATTTT. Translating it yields CASSASRGRDTQYF.

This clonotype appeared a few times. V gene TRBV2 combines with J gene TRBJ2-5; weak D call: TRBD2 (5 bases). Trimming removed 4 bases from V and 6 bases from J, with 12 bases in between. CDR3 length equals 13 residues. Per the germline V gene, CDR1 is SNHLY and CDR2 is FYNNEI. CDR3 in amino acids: CASSVNREKTQYF. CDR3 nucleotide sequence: TGTGCCAGCAGTGTGAATCGGGAAAAGACCCAGTACTTC.

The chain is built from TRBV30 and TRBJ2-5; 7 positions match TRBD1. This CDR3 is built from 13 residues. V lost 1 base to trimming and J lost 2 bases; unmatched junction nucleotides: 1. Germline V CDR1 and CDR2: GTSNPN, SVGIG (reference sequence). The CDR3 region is CAWSDRGQETQYF. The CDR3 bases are TGTGCCTGGAGTGACAGGGGACAAGAGACCCAGTACTTC.

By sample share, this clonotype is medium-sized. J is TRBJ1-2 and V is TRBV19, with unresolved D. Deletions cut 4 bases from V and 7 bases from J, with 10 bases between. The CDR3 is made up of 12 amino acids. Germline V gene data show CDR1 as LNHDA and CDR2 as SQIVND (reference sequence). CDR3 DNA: TGTGCCAGTAGTACTAGTATTTCTGGCTACACCTTC. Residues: CASSTSISGYTF.

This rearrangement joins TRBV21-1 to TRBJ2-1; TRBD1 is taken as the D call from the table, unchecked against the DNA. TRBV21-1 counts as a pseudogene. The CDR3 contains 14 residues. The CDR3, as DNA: TGTGCCAGCAGCAAAGGGGGCAGAGGCGATGAGCAGTTCTTC. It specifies CASSKGGRGDEQFF.

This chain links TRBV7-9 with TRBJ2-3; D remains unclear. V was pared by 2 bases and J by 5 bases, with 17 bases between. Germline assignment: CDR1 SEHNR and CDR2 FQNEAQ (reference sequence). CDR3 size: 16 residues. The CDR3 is CASSLLRSSTVDTQYF. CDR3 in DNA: TGTGCCAGCAGCTTACTCAGGTCCTCAACAGTAGATACGCAGTATTTT. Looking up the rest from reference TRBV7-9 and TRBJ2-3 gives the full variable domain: DTGVSQNPRHKITKRGQNVTFRCDPISEHNRLYWYRQTLGQGPEFLTYFQNEAQLEKSRLLSDRFSAERPKGSFSTLEIQRTEQGDSAMYLCASSLLRSSTVDTQYFGPGTRLTVL.

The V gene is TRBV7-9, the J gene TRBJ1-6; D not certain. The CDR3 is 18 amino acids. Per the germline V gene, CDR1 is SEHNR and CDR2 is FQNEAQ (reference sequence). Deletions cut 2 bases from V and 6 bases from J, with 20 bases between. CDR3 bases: TGTGCCAGCAGCTTATCCTCCGCGTCACAGAGCTTTAATTCACCCCTCCACTTT. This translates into CASSLSSASQSFNSPLHF.

CDR3: CASSLYRDKLFF. Written as DNA, the CDR3 is TGTGCCAGCAGCTTATACAGGGACAAACTGTTTTTT. This chain links TRBV11-2 with TRBJ1-4; weak D call: TRBD1 (6 bases). Germline assignment: CDR1 SGHAT and CDR2 FQNNGV. Trimming left V 2 bases short and J 11 bases short, with 9 bases between. The CDR3 contains 12 residues.

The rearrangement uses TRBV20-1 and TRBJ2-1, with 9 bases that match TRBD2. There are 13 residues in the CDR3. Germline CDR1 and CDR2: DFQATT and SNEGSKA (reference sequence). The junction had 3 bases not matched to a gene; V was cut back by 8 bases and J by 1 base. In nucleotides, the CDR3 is TGCAGTATCAGCGGGAGGTCCTACAATGAGCAGTTCTTC. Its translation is CSISGRSYNEQFF.

DNA for the CDR3: TGTGCCAGCAGCCGGGGACAGGGGGCGAGTCAGCCCCAGCATTTT. Translating it yields CASSRGQGASQPQHF. This rearrangement joins TRBV7-8 to TRBJ1-5, with 12 bases that match TRBD1. The V segment lost 5 bases and the J segment 6 bases; nucleotides outside the gene matches: 5. Germline loops: CDR1 SGHVS, CDR2 FQNEAQ. The CDR3 spans 15 residues.